Listed below are T cell receptor beta chains from one sample, sequenced in a study of beta chain features in type 1 diabetes. Clones were read by immunoSEQ multiplex PCR, and TCRdb kept only the in-frame ones, dropping some. The data contain about 47,000 clones, roughly 48% of them singletons. The sequenced material came from stem cell memory CD4+ T cells from blood. The origin of the receptors is a man aged 25-40 years with type 1 diabetes. Both conserved end residues are part of each CDR3. The order of the fields is J gene, D gene, V gene, clone size, CDR3 protein, CDR3 DNA. A D gene is named only where the DNA matches it firmly. Size is stated for part of the rows, as once, few or many counts, or as a class when the clone is expanded.

TRBJ1-5 TRBD1 TRBV27 . CASSTLGQGARPQHF TGTGCCAGCAGTACCCTGGGACAGGGGGCTCGGCCCCAGCATTTT
TRBJ2-7 . TRBV7-2 . CASSFSTSSYEQYF TGTGCCAGCAGCTTCTCGACTAGTAGTTACGAGCAGTACTTC
TRBJ2-3 . TRBV7-9 . CASSARGKRSDTDTQYF TGTGCCAGCAGCGCACGAGGGAAACGAAGTGACACAGATACGCAGTATTTT
TRBJ1-1 TRBD1 TRBV6-5 . CASKTGSMNTEAFF TGTGCCAGCAAGACAGGGAGCATGAACACTGAAGCTTTCTTT
TRBJ2-3 TRBD1 TRBV25-1 . CASSASGTGEDTQYF TGTGCCAGCAGTGCTTCAGGGACAGGGGAGGATACGCAGTATTTT
TRBJ2-1 . TRBV30 . CAWSEEYNEQFF TGTGCCTGGAGTGAAGAGTACAATGAGCAGTTCTTC
TRBJ1-2 TRBD1 TRBV27 few CASRTSGGAGYGYTF TGTGCCAGCCGCACCTCAGGGGGCGCCGGGTATGGCTACACCTTC
TRBJ2-3 TRBD2 TRBV5-1 . CASSAYLAVADTQYF TGCGCCAGCAGCGCATACCTAGCGGTGGCAGATACGCAGTATTTT
TRBJ2-5 . TRBV5-1 . CASSLVRETQYF TGCGCCAGCAGCTTGGTTCGAGAGACCCAGTACTTC
TRBJ2-5 . TRBV7-2 few CASSAGRETQYF TGTGCCAGCAGCGCAGGCCGAGAGACCCAGTACTTC
TRBJ2-3 . TRBV29-1 . CSVDWDWRNTQYF TGCAGCGTTGATTGGGACTGGAGGAATACGCAGTATTTT
TRBJ2-5 . TRBV27 . CASSRRVGGEQYF TGTGCCAGCAGCCGGCGAGTGGGCGGGGAGCAGTACTTC
TRBJ1-1 TRBD1 TRBV18 few CASSLQGTEAFF TGTGCCAGCTCACTACAGGGGACTGAAGCTTTCTTT
TRBJ2-7 . TRBV9 . CASNGGAFDEQYF TGTGCCAGCAATGGGGGCGCCTTCGACGAGCAGTACTTC
TRBJ2-6 . TRBV7-9 . CASSLTGRAGANVLTF TGTGCCAGCAGCTTAACAGGGAGGGCTGGGGCCAACGTCCTGACTTTC
TRBJ1-4 TRBD1 TRBV5-8 few CASRQTGGREKLFF TGTGCCAGCAGGCAGACAGGGGGTCGTGAAAAACTGTTTTTT
TRBJ2-7 TRBD2 TRBV4-2 . CASSQVAGLAGRSSYEQYF TGTGCCAGCAGCCAAGTTGCAGGACTAGCGGGGAGGAGCTCCTACGAGCAGTACTTC
TRBJ2-1 TRBD2 TRBV10-3 few CASSRTSQEQFF TGTGCCTCATCGAGGACTAGTCAGGAGCAGTTCTTC
TRBJ2-7 TRBD2 TRBV15 . CATSRGGSLYEQYF TGTGCCACCAGCAGAGGCGGGAGCCTCTACGAGCAGTACTTC
TRBJ1-4 TRBD1 TRBV4-3 . CASSLNQDRGREKLFF TGCGCCAGCAGCCTCAATCAGGACAGGGGGCGAGAAAAACTGTTTTTT
TRBJ2-1 . TRBV5-4 few CASSGGTAYSYNEQFF TGTGCCAGCAGCGGGGGGACAGCGTACTCCTACAATGAGCAGTTCTTC
TRBJ2-7 TRBD1 TRBV7-2 few CASSPGNRGFQYF TGTGCCAGCAGCCCAGGGAACAGGGGATTCCAGTACTTC
TRBJ2-3 . TRBV5-1 . CASQQGTDTQYF TGCGCCAGCCAACAGGGCACAGATACGCAGTATTTT
TRBJ2-1 . TRBV5-8 few CASSLSGQDGGNEQFF TGTGCCAGCAGCTTGTCAGGCCAGGACGGGGGCAATGAGCAGTTCTTC
TRBJ2-1 TRBD2 TRBV6-6 . CASQTPLAGNEQFF TGTGCCAGCCAAACCCCGCTAGCGGGTAATGAGCAGTTCTTC
TRBJ2-1 . TRBV28 . CASTGSYNEQFF TGTGCCAGCACGGGCTCCTACAATGAGCAGTTCTTC
TRBJ2-2 . TRBV5-1 . CASSPSQAGRMDGELFF TGCGCCAGCAGCCCCTCCCAGGCGGGGAGAATGGACGGGGAGCTGTTTTTT
TRBJ2-1 . TRBV5-1 . CASSPDSPPQFF TGCGCCAGCAGCCCGGACAGTCCACCGCAGTTCTTC
TRBJ2-2 . TRBV18 . CASSKTGLANTGELFF TGTGCCAGCTCAAAGACAGGCCTTGCGAACACCGGGGAGCTGTTTTTT
TRBJ2-1 . TRBV6-5 once CASSFTEQVYNEQFF TGTGCCAGCAGTTTCACAGAACAAGTCTACAATGAGCAGTTCTTC
TRBJ2-1 . TRBV7-9 . CASSLARGNEQFF TGTGCCAGCAGCTTAGCGAGGGGGAATGAGCAGTTCTTC
TRBJ1-2 TRBD1 TRBV19 . CASSGRTGSVGGYTF TGTGCCAGTAGTGGACGGACAGGTTCAGTGGGCGGCTACACCTTC
TRBJ2-5 . TRBV29-1 . CSVTGSARETQYF TGCAGCGTTACGGGGAGCGCCAGGGAGACCCAGTACTTC
TRBJ2-1 TRBD2 TRBV7-6 . CASSSSGLAGYNEQFF TGTGCCAGCAGCTCGTCGGGACTAGCGGGATACAATGAGCAGTTCTTC
TRBJ1-2 TRBD1 TRBV28 few CASSPLGQAQPGYTF TGTGCCAGCAGTCCGCTGGGACAGGCCCAACCCGGCTACACCTTC
TRBJ2-1 TRBD2 TRBV10-3 . CAMRTSGRGEQFF TGTGCCATGCGGACTAGCGGGAGGGGTGAGCAGTTCTTC
TRBJ2-7 . TRBV18 . CASSPLQAFEQYF TGTGCCAGCTCCCCCCTCCAAGCGTTCGAGCAGTACTTC
TRBJ2-3 . TRBV5-6 . CASSRRVGTHDTDTQYF TGTGCCAGCAGCCGAAGGGTCGGGACACATGACACAGATACGCAGTATTTT
TRBJ2-3 TRBD1 TRBV29-1 . CSVDRTGQGTDTQYF TGCAGCGTTGATCGAACCGGACAGGGCACAGATACGCAGTATTTT
TRBJ1-4 . TRBV5-6 . CASSSAGGTNEKLFF TGTGCCAGCAGCTCGGCGGGGGGAACTAATGAAAAACTGTTTTTT
TRBJ2-2 TRBD1 TRBV7-9 . CASSRTGYGAGELFF TGTGCCAGCAGCCGGACAGGGTATGGAGCCGGGGAGCTGTTTTTT